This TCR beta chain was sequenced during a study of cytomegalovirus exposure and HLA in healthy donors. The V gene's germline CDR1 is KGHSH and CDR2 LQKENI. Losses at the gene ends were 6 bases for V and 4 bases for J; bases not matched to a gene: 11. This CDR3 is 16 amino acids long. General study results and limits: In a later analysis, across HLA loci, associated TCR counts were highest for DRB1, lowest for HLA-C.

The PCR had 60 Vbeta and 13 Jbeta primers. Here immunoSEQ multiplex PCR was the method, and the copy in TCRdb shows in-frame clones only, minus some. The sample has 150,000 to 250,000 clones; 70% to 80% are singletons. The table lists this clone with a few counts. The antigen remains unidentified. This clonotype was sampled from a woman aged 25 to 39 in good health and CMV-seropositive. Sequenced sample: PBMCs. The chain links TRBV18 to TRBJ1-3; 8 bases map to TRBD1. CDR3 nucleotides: TGTGCCAGCTCGTCTATTCAGGGGGCTGAAGGAAACACCATATATTTT. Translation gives CASSSIQGAEGNTIYF.